The next 14 T cell receptor beta chains were all read from a single sample in a study of blood T cell repertoires in COVID-19. Produced via immunoSEQ multiplex PCR; TCRdb's table is partial and in-frame only. The sample has roughly 250,000 clones, around 93% seen once. Sequencing was performed on PBMCs or T cells enriched from blood (not recorded which). Receptors were obtained from a human donor in a cohort exposed to, infected with or recovered from COVID-19 (not recorded which). The donor label of this sample is uncertain.

This sequence joins TRBV4-2 and TRBJ2-5; possible D gene TRBD2, 5 bases. Looked up from germline, CDR1 is LGHNA and CDR2 is YNFKEQ. CDR3 length equals 14 residues. Trimming pared 0 bases from V and 4 bases from J, leaving 9 bases between. The CDR3 reads CASSQDWSGETQYF. As DNA, the CDR3 is TGTGCCAGCAGCCAAGATTGGAGCGGAGAGACCCAGTACTTC.

The CDR3 loop reads CASSVGQGHTEAFF. DNA for the CDR3: TGTGCCAGCAGCGTGGGACAGGGCCACACTGAAGCTTTCTTT. The chain couples TRBV7-8 to TRBJ1-1; 9 nucleotides agree with TRBD1. V lost 5 bases and J lost 3; bases outside the gene matches: 4. The CDR3 sequence is 14 residues long. In germline, CDR1 is SGHVS, CDR2 FQNEAQ.

The V and J genes are TRBV15 and TRBJ2-1, with D maybe TRBD2 (7 bases). V lost 0 bases to trimming and J lost 9 bases, with 12 bases between them. This CDR3 is 14 amino acids long. CDR1 and CDR2 (germline): LNHNV, YYDKDF (reference sequence). DNA for the CDR3: TGTGCCACCAGCAGAGATAGGGGGGGTGGTGAGCAGTTCTTC. Amino acids: CATSRDRGGGEQFF.

The chain is built from TRBV19 and TRBJ2-2; D is perhaps TRBD1 (5 bases). The CDR3 loop spans 14 amino acids. V lost 7 bases and J lost 5, with 14 bases in between. The germline V gene encodes CDR1 LNHDA and CDR2 SQIVND (reference sequence). The CDR3 sequence: CASKANGATGELFF. The DNA of the CDR3 is TGTGCCAGTAAGGCTAATGGGGCGACCGGGGAGCTGTTTTTT.

This clone was observed a single time. The J gene is TRBJ2-6, the V gene TRBV9; 12 positions agree with TRBD1. V dropped 8 bases and J dropped 2; count of bases not matched to a gene: 5. Germline values: CDR1 SGDLS, CDR2 YYNGEE. There are 16 residues in the CDR3. DNA for the CDR3: TGTGCCAGTTCGGGACAGGGGGCGGCTGGGGCCAACGTCCTGACTTTC. Its protein is CASSGQGAAGANVLTF.

The chain recombines TRBV4-1 with TRBJ1-1; possible D gene TRBD1, 5 bases. CDR3 length: 14 residues. V shed 2 bases and J shed 3 bases, with 10 bases lying between them. Germline CDR1 MGHRA, CDR2 YSYEKL. The CDR3: CASSQQGLDTEAFF. The CDR3 bases are TGCGCCAGCAGCCAACAGGGTTTGGACACTGAAGCTTTCTTT.

The rearrangement joins TRBV7-9 to TRBJ1-3; a weak D match, TRBD1 (5 bases). The V gene lost 2 bases and the J gene lost 4 bases, with 12 bases spanning the gap. Germline V gene sequence: CDR1 SEHNR, CDR2 FQNEAQ (reference sequence). This CDR3 spans 15 amino acids. CDR3 DNA sequence: TGTGCCAGCAGCTTATTAGGGACTTCCGGAAACACCATATATTTT. It encodes CASSLLGTSGNTIYF.

The rearrangement links TRBV5-1 to TRBJ2-1, with D perhaps matching TRBD1 (5 bases). The germline gives CDR1 SGHRS, CDR2 YFSETQ. This CDR3 contains 14 residues. Between the trimmed V and J ends, which lost 2 bases and 4 bases, there was a span of 10 bases. CDR3 DNA sequence: TGCGCCAGCAGCTTTCGGACATTTTACAATGAGCAGTTCTTC. This gives the protein CASSFRTFYNEQFF.

This chain links TRBV5-1 with TRBJ1-1; D possibly corresponds to TRBD1 (6 bases). This CDR3 comprises 13 residues. Germline CDR1 reads SGHRS; CDR2 reads YFSETQ. V lost 2 bases to trimming and J lost 3 bases, with 8 bases between them. Here the CDR3 reads CASSFAGDTEAFF. Here the CDR3 DNA reads TGCGCCAGCAGCTTCGCAGGGGACACTGAAGCTTTCTTT.

The V and J genes are TRBV11-2 and TRBJ2-5; TRBD1 aligns across 7 bases. Unmatched junction bases numbered 9, after V lost 4 bases and J lost 1 base. This CDR3 has 16 amino acids. The germline gives CDR1 SGHAT, CDR2 FQNNGV. In DNA, the CDR3 is TGTGCCAGCAGCTACCGACTGACAGGGCTCCAAGAGACCCAGTACTTC. Protein product: CASSYRLTGLQETQYF.

J is TRBJ1-5 and V is TRBV7-2; unclear D gene. Trimming shortened V by 1 base and J by 6 bases, and 13 bases separated the two germline ends. CDR1 SGHTA and CDR2 FQGNSA come from the germline V gene. CDR3 length: 15 residues. The CDR3 DNA reads as TGTGCCAGCAGCTTAGACCCCCGAGGTATTCAGCCCCAGCATTTT. Translation gives CASSLDPRGIQPQHF. Full variable domain (missing parts from reference TRBV7-2 and TRBJ1-5): GAGVSQSPSNKVTEKGKDVELRCDPISGHTALYWYRQSLGQGLEFLIYFQGNSAPDKSGLPSDRFSAERTGGSVSTLTIQRTQQEDSAVYLCASSLDPRGIQPQHFGDGTRLSIL.

The chain has TRBV12-3 or TRBV12-4 and TRBJ2-1, with D unclear. V was trimmed by 6 bases and J by 8 bases, leaving 11 bases between them. This CDR3 is built from 12 residues. CDR3 in DNA: TGTGCCAGCAGCCCCTCGATAGATGAGCAGTTCTTC. Its translation: CASSPSIDEQFF.

This clone was observed a single time. The gene calls are TRBV7-9 and TRBJ1-2; D gene unclear. Trimming cost V 0 bases and J 0 bases, with 5 bases left between them. Germline V lookup: CDR1 SEHNR, CDR2 FQNEAQ (reference sequence). The CDR3 is 14 residues long. This CDR3 reads CASSLATTNYGYTF. CDR3 in DNA: TGTGCCAGCAGCTTAGCGACAACTAACTATGGCTACACCTTC.

The sample holds one count of this clone. The V gene is TRBV19, the J gene TRBJ2-1, with D tentatively TRBD1 (6 bases). Germline CDR1 is LNHDA and CDR2 is SQIVND (reference sequence). Trimming cost V 6 bases and J 7 bases, with 25 bases left between them. This CDR3 has 17 amino acids. CDR3 protein: CASSPRDTGPLRNEQFF. CDR3 DNA sequence: TGTGCCAGTAGCCCCCGAGACACAGGGCCATTAAGGAATGAGCAGTTCTTC.